The text below deals with one T cell receptor (beta chain). This sample stems from a study of blood T cells in healthy people across ages. Germline V CDR1 and CDR2: SGHVS, FNYEAQ. The CDR3 spans 18 residues. Using a J-beta primer mix together with a sample-barcoded 5' primer, a second PCR was run for about 7 to 12 cycles. All cDNA molecules were each tagged by a template-switch adaptor with 12 random nucleotides. One entry per CDR3 protein, called by TCRdb with MiXCR from the 5' RACE reads. The table lists over a million distinct CDR3 sequences, approximately 42% of them singletons. At least 5.5 micrograms of total RNA were extracted per sample.

V is TRBV7-6 and J is TRBJ2-4; TRBD2 aligns across 13 bases. With the DNA end fitting TRBJ2-7 better, the J assignment may be wrong. The sample taken for sequencing was blood. The receptor was isolated from a young woman in good health. CDR3 sequence: CASSPQTTSGRATNEQYF. In nucleotides, the CDR3 is TGTGCCAGCAGCCCACAAACAACTAGCGGGAGGGCGACCAACGAGCAGTACTTC.